This TCR beta chain was found in a study of T cells in Graves' hyperthyroidism and ophthalmopathy. Study summary: The authors collected peripheral blood at initial diagnosis, before any treatment. Study-wide findings and caveats: In validation, the model predicted ophthalmopathy. These predictions came a median roughly six months before onset. Most clonotypes expanded in thyroid above 0.001 were likewise present in blood.

Amplification of TCR beta CDR3 regions was performed using RNA transcripts as template. With the HTBI primer set, the TCR CDR3 went through a first round of RT-PCR. TCRdb reanalysed the multiplex PCR reads using MiXCR and keeps one entry per CDR3 protein. The repertoire consists of some 550,000 distinct CDR3 sequences, with less than 25% occurring once and the leading ten covering more than 20%. With 4 bases removed from V and 4 bases from J, the gap between germline ends came to 10 bases. The CDR3 has 12 amino acids. Germline-derived CDR1 and CDR2 are SQVTM and ANQGSEA. This clonotype has ten or more counts. Its antigen is unknown. Based on clinical symptoms, serum thyroxine and TRAb, thyroid ultrasound and orbital computed tomography, diagnoses were reached.

The TCR sequence derives from a man between 18 and 35 years old with Graves' hyperthyroidism. The rearrangement uses TRBV29-1 and TRBJ1-2; D gene unclear. Sequencing input: blood. The CDR3 nucleotides read TGCAGCGTTGCGGCCGACTCCTATGGCTACACCTTC. Protein product: CSVAADSYGYTF.